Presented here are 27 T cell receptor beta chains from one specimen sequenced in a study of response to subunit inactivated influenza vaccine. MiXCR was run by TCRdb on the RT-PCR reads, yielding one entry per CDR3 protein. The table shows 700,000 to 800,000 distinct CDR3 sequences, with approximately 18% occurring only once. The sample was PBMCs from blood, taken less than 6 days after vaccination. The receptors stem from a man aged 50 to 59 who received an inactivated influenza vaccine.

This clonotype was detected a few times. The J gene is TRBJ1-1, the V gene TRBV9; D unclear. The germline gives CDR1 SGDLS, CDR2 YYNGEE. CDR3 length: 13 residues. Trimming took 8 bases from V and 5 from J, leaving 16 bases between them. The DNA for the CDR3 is TGTGCCAGTGGTCTTGGGCCGAGGACTGAAGCTTTCTTT. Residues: CASGLGPRTEAFF.

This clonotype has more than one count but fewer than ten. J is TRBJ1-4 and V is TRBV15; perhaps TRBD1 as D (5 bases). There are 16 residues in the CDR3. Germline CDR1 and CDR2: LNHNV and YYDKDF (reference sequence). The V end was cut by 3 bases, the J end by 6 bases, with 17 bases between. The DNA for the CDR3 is TGTGCCACCAGCAGGAACCCGACGGCGGGGGATGAAAAACTGTTTTTT. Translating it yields CATSRNPTAGDEKLFF.

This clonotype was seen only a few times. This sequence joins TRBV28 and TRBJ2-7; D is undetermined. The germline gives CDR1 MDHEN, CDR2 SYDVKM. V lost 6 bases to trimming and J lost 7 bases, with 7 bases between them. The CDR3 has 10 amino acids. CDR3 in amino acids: CASSYEEQYF. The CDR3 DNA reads TGTGCCAGCAGCTACGAGGAGCAGTACTTC. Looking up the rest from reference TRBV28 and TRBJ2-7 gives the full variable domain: DVKVTQSSRYLVKRTGEKVFLECVQDMDHENMFWYRQDPGLGLRLIYFSYDVKMKEKGDIPEGYSVSREKKERFSLILESASTNQTSMYLCASSYEEQYFGPGTRLTVT.

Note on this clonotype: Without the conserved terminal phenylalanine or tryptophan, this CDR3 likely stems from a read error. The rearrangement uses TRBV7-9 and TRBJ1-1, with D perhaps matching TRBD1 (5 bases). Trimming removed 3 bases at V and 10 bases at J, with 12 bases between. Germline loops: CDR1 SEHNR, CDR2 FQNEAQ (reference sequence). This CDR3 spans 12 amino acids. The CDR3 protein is CASSFARVGAFI. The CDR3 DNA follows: TGTGCCAGCAGCTTTGCCAGGGTGGGAGCTTTCATT.

CDR3 bases: TGTGCCAGCAGCCAAGATTTTAGCACCTACAATGAGCAGTTCTTC. This encodes CASSQDFSTYNEQFF. The rearrangement uses TRBV3-1 and TRBJ2-1; no clear D gene. In germline, CDR1 is LGHDT, CDR2 YNNKEL (reference sequence). The CDR3 totals 15 residues. The V and J ends lost 0 bases and 2 bases respectively, with 8 bases between them.

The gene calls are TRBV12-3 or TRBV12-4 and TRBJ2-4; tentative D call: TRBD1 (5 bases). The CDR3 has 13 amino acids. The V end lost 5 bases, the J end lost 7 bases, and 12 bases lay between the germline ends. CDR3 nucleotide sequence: TGTGCCAGCAGTCCCCCCCAGGGTAACATTCAGTACTTC. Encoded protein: CASSPPQGNIQYF.

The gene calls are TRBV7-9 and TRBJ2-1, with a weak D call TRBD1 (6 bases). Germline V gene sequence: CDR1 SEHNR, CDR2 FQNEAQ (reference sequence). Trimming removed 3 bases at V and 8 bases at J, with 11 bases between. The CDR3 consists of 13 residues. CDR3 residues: CASSFRGGYEQFF. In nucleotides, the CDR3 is TGTGCCAGCAGCTTCAGGGGTGGGTATGAGCAGTTCTTC.

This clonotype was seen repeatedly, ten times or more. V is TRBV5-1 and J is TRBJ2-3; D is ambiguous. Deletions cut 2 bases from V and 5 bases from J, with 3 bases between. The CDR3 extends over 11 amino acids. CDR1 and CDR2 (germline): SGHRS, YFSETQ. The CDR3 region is CASSFEDTQYF. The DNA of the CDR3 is TGCGCCAGCAGCTTTGAAGATACGCAGTATTTT.

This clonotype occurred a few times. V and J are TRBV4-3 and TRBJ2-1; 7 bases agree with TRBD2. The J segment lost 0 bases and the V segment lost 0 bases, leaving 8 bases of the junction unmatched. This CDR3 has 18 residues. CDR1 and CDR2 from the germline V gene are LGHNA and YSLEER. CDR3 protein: CASSQDVERDSSYNEQFF. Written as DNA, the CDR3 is TGCGCCAGCAGCCAAGATGTTGAGCGGGATAGCTCCTACAATGAGCAGTTCTTC.

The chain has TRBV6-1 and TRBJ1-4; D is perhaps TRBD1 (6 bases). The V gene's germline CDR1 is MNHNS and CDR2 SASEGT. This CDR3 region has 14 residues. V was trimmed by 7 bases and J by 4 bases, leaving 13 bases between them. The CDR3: CASTKQGFNEKLFF. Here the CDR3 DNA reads TGTGCCAGCACTAAACAGGGTTTTAATGAAAAACTGTTTTTT.

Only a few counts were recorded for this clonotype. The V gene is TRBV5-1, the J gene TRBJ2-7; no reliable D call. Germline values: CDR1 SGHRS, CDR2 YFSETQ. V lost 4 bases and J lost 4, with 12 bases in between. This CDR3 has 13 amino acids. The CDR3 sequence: CASSRDSFYEQYF. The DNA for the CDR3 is TGCGCCAGCAGCCGCGACTCTTTTTACGAGCAGTACTTC. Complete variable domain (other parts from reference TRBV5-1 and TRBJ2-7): KAGVTQTPRYLIKTRGQQVTLSCSPISGHRSVSWYQQTPGQGLQFLFEYFSETQRNKGNFPGRFSGRQFSNSRSEMNVSTLELGDSALYLCASSRDSFYEQYFGPGTRLTVT.

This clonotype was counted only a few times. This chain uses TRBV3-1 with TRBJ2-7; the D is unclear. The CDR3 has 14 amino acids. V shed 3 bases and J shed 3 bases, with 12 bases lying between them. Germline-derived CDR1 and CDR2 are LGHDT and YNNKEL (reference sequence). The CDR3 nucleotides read TGTGCCAGCAGCCAGGACCGTAGCTTCTACGAGCAGTACTTC. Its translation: CASSQDRSFYEQYF.

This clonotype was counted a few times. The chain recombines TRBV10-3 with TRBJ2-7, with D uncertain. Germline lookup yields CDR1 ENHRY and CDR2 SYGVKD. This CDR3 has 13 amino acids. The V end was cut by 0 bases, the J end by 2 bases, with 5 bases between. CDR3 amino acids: CAISESATYEQYF. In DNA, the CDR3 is TGTGCCATCAGTGAGTCCGCCACCTACGAGCAGTACTTC.

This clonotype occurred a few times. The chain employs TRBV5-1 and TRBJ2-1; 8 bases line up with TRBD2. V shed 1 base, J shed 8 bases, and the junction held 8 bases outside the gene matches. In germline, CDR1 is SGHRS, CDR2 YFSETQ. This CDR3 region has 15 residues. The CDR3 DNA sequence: TGCGCCAGCAGCTTGACCGGGAGGGCCATCCATGAGCAGTTCTTC. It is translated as CASSLTGRAIHEQFF.

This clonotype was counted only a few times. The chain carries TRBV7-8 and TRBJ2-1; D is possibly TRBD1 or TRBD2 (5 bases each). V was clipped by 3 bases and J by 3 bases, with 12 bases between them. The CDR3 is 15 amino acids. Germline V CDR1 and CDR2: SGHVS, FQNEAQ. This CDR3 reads CASSLQGDVYNEQFF. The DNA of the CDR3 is TGTGCCAGCAGCTTGCAGGGAGACGTCTACAATGAGCAGTTCTTC. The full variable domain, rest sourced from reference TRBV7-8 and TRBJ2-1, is GAGVSQSPRYKVAKRGQDVALRCDPISGHVSLFWYQQALGQGPEFLTYFQNEAQLDKSGLPSDRFFAERPEGSVSTLKIQRTQQEDSAVYLCASSLQGDVYNEQFFGPGTRLTVL.

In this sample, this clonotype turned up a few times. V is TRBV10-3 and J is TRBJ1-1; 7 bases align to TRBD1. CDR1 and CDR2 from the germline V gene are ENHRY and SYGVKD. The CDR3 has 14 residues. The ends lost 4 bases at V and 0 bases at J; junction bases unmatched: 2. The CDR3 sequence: CAISGTGMNTEAFF. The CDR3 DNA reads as TGTGCCATCAGTGGGACAGGAATGAACACTGAAGCTTTCTTT.

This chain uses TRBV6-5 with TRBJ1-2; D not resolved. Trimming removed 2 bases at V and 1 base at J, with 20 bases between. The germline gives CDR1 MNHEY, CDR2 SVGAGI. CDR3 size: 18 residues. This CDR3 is CASSYKARIKVLNYGYTF. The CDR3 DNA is TGTGCCAGCAGTTACAAGGCCCGAATCAAGGTTCTTAACTATGGCTACACCTTC.

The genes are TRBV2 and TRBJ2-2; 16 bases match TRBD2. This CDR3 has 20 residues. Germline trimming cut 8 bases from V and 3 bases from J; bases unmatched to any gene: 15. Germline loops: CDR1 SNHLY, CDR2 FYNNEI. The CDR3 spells CASSIPGTSGGAWYTGELFF. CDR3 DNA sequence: TGTGCCAGCTCAATCCCCGGGACTAGCGGGGGGGCATGGTACACCGGGGAGCTGTTTTTT.

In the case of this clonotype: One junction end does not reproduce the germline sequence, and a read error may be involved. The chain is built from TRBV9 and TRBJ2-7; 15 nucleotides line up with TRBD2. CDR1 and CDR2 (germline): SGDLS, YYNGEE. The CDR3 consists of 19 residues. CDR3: CANSLRTSGRDRRVYEQYF. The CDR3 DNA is TGTGCCAACAGCCTTCGGACTAGCGGGAGGGACCGGAGGGTTTACGAGCAGTACTTC.

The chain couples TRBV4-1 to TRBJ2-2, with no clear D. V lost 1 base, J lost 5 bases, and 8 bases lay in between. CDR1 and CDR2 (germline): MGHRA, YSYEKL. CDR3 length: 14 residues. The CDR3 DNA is TGCGCCAGCAGCCAAGGGTGGGTTACCGGGGAGCTGTTTTTT. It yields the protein CASSQGWVTGELFF.

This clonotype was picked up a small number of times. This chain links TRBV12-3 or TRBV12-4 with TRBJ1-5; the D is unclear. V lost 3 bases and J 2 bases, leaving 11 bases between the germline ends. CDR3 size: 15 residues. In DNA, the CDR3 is TGTGCCAGCAGTTTCGCGGGATTTCGCAATCAGCCCCAGCATTTT. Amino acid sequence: CASSFAGFRNQPQHF.

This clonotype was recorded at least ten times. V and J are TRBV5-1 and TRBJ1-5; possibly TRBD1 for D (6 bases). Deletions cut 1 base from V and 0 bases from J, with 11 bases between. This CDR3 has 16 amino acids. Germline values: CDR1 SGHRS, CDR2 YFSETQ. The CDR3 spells CASSLSPGASNQPQHF. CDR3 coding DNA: TGCGCCAGCAGCTTGTCCCCGGGGGCTAGCAATCAGCCCCAGCATTTT.

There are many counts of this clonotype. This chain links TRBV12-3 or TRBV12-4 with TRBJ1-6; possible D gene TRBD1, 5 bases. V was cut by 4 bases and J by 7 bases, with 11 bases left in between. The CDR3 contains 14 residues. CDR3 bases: TGTGCCAGCAGTTCTTTGACAGAGAATTCACCCCTCCACTTT. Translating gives CASSSLTENSPLHF.

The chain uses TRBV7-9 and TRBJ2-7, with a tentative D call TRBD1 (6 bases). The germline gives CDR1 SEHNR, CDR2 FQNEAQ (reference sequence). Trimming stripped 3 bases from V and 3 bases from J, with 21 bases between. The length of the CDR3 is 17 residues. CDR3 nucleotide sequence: TGTGCCAGCAGCTTCATAATGGATTCAGGGGCGGGCTACGAGCAGTACTTC. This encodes CASSFIMDSGAGYEQYF. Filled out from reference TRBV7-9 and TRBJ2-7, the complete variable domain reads DTGVSQNPRHKITKRGQNVTFRCDPISEHNRLYWYRQTLGQGPEFLTYFQNEAQLEKSRLLSDRFSAERPKGSFSTLEIQRTEQGDSAMYLCASSFIMDSGAGYEQYFGPGTRLTVT.

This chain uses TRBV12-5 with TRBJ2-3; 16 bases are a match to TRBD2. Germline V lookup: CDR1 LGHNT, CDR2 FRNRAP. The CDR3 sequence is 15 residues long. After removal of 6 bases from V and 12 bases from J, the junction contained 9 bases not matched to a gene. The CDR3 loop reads CASGTGTSGRAAQYF. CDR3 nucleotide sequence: TGTGCTAGTGGCACCGGGACTAGCGGGAGGGCTGCCCAGTATTTT.

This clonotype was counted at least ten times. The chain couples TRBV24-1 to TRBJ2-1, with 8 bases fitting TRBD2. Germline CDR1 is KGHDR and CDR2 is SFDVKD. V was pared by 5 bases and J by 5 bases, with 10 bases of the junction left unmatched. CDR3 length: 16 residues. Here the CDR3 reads CATSGSAGGYDNEQFF. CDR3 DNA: TGTGCCACCAGTGGGTCGGCGGGGGGCTACGACAATGAGCAGTTCTTC.

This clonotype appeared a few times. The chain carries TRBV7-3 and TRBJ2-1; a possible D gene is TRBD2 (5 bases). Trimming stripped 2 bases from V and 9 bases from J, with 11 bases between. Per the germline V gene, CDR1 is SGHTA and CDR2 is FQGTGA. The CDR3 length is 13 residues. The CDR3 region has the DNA TGTGCCAGCAGCTTAGGACTGTCAAGTGAGCAGTTCTTC. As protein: CASSLGLSSEQFF. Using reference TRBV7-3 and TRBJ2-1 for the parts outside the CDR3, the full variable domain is GAGVSQTPSNKVTEKGKYVELRCDPISGHTALYWYRQSLGQGPEFLIYFQGTGAADDSGLPNDRFFAVRPEGSVSTLKIQRTERGDSAVYLCASSLGLSSEQFFGPGTRLTVL.